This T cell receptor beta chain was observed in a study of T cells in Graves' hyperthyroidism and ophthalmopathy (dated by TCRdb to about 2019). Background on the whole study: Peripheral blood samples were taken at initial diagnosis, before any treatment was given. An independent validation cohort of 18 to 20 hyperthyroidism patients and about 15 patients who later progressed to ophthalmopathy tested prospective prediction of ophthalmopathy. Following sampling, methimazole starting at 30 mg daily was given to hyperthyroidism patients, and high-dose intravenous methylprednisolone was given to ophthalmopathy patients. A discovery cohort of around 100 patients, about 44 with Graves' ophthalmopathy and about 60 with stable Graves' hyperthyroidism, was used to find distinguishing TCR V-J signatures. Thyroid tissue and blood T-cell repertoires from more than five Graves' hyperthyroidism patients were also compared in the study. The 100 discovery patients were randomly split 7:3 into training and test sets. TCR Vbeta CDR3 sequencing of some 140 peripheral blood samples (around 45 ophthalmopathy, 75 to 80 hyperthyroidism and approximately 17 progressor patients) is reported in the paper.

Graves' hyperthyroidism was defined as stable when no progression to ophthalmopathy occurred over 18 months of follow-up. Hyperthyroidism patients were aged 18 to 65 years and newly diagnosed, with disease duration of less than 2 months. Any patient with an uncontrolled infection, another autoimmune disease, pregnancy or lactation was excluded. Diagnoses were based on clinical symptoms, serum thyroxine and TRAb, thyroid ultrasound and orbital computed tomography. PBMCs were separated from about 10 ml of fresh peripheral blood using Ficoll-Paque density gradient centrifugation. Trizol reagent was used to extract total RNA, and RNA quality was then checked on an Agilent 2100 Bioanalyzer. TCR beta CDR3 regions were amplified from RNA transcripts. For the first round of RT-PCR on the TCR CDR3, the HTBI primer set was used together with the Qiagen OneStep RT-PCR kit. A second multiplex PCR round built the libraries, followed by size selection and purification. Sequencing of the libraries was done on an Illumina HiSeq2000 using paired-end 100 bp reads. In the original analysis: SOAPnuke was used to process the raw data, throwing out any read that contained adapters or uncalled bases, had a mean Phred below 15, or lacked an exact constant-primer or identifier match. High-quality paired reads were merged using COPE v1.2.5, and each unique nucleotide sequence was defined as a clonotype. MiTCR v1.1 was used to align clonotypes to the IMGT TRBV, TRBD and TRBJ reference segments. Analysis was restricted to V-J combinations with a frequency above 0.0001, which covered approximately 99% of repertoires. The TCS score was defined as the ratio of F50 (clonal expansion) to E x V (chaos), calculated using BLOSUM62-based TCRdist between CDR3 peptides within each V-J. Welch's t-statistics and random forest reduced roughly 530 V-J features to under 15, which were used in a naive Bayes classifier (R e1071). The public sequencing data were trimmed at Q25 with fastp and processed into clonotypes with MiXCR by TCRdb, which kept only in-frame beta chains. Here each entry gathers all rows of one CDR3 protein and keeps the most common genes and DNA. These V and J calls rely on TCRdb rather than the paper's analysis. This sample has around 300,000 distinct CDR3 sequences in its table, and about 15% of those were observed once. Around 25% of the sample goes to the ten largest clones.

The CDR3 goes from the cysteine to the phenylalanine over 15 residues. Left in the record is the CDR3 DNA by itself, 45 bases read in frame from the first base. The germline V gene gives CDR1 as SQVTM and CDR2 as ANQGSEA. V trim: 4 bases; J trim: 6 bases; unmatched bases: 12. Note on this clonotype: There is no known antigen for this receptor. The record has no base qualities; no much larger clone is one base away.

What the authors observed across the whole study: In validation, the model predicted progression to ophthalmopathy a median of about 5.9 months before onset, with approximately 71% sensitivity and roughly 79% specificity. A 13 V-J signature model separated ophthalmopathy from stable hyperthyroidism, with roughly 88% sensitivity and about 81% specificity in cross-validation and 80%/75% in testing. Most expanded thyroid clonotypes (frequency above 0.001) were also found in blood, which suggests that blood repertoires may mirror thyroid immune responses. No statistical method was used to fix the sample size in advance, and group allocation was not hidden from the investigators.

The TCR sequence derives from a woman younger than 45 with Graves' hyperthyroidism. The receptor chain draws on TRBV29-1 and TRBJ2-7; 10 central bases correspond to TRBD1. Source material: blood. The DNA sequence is TGCAGCGTTGCTTTTGAGGGACAGGGGCCGCTCGAGCAGTACTTC. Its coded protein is CSVAFEGQGPLEQYF.